The clone carrying this T cell receptor (beta chain) was counted once. Using immunoSEQ multiplex PCR, the repertoire was profiled, and TCRdb retains in-frame clones only, with some absent. The sample lists 30,000 to 40,000 clones, over 85% occurring once. Looked up from germline, CDR1 is WNHNN and CDR2 is SYGVQD (reference sequence). The length of the CDR3 is 15 residues. V was trimmed by 4 bases and J by 3 bases, leaving 14 bases between them. This sample was taken from a study of OX40 agonist ivuxolimab in advanced cancers. Study background: Patients received the agonistic anti-OX40 (CD134) antibody ivuxolimab. Partial responses were achieved by three patients, of whom one had hepatocellular carcinoma and two had cutaneous melanoma.

This chain links TRBV10-1 with TRBJ2-3; D could derive from TRBD1 or TRBD2 (7 bases each). The TCR was taken from an adult with an advanced solid tumor such as melanoma, head and neck, liver or kidney cancer. Sequences were derived from CD4+ or CD8+ T cells sorted from blood, sampled in a trial of the OX40 agonist ivuxolimab. CDR3 region: CASSAGGGPTDTQYF. The CDR3 bases are TGCGCCAGCAGTGCAGGGGGAGGGCCGACAGATACGCAGTATTTT.